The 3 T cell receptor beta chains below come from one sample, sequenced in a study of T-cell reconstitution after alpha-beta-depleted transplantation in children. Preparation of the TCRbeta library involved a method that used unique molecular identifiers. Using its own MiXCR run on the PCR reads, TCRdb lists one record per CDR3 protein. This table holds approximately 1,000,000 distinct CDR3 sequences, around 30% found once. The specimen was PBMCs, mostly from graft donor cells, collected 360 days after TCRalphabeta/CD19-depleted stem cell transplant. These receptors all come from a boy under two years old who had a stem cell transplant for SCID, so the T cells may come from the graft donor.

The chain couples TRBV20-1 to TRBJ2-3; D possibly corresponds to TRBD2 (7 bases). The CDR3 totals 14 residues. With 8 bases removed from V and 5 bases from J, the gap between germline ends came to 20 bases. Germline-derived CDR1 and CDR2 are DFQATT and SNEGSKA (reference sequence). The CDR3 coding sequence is TGCAGTTCTTTTAGGGGGGGGCATGGAGATACGCAGTATTTT. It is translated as CSSFRGGHGDTQYF.

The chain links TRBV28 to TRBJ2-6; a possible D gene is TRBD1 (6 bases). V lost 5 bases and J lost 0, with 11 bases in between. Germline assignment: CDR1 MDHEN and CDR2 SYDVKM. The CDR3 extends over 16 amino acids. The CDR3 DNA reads TGTGCCAGCAGTAGAACAGGGATCTCTGGGGCCAACGTCCTGACTTTC. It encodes CASSRTGISGANVLTF. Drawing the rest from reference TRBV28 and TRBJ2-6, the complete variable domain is DVKVTQSSRYLVKRTGEKVFLECVQDMDHENMFWYRQDPGLGLRLIYFSYDVKMKEKGDIPEGYSVSREKKERFSLILESASTNQTSMYLCASSRTGISGANVLTFGAGSRLTVL.

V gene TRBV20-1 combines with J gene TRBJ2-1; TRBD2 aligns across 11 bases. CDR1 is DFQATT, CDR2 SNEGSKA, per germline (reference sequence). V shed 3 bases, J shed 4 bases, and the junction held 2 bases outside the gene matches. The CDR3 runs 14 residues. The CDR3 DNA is TGCAGTGCTAGTATAGCGGGGGGGTACAATGAGCAGTTCTTC. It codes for CSASIAGGYNEQFF.